One T cell receptor beta chain is described in this entry. Germline V gene lookup returns CDR1 SGHDT and CDR2 YYEEEE. The V end was cut by 2 bases, the J end by 1 base, with 12 bases between. The CDR3 runs to 15 residues. This entry belongs to a study of blood T cell repertoires in COVID-19. Study context: Samples of COVID-19 (acute and convalescent) were obtained from the United States, Italy and Spain. T cells, B-cell-depleted T cells, or PBMCs provided the cDNA or gDNA that served as material.

In Cohort 3, a recovered donor had either two negative PCRs, clearance, or symptom resolution. Original processing notes: Estimated nucleated cell counts came from reference gene primer amplification. This table comes from immunoSEQ multiplex PCR, and its TCRdb copy is limited to in-frame clones, with some not included. That table supplies the V and J calls and clone size; D and trimming were determined from the DNA. The sample has roughly 150,000 clones, 82% seen once. This rearrangement joins TRBV5-6 to TRBJ1-1; perhaps TRBD1 as D (6 bases). The sequenced material came from PBMCs or T cells enriched from blood (not recorded which). This sequence was found in a man between 60 and 70 years old who had recovered from COVID-19. The CDR3, as DNA: TGTGCCAGCAGCTTTTACAGGGCGACGAACACTGAAGCTTTCTTT. Amino acids: CASSFYRATNTEAFF.